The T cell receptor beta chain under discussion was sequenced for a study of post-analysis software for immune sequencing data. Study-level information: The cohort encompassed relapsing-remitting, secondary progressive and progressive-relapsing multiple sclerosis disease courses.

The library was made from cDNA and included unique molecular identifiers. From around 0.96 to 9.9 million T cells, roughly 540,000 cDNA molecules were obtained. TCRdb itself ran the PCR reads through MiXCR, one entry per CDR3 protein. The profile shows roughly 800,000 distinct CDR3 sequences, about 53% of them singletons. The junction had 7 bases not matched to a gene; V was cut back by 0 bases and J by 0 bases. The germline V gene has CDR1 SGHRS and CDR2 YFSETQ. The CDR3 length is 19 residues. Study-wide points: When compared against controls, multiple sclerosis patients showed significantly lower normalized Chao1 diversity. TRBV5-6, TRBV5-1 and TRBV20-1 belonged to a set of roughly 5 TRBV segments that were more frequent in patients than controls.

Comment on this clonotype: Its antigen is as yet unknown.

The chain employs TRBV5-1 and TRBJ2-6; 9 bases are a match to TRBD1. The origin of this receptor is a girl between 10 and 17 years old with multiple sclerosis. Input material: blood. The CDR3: CASSLVPGQGHSGANVLTF. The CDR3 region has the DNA TGCGCCAGCAGCTTGGTCCCGGGACAGGGACACTCTGGGGCCAACGTCCTGACTTTC.